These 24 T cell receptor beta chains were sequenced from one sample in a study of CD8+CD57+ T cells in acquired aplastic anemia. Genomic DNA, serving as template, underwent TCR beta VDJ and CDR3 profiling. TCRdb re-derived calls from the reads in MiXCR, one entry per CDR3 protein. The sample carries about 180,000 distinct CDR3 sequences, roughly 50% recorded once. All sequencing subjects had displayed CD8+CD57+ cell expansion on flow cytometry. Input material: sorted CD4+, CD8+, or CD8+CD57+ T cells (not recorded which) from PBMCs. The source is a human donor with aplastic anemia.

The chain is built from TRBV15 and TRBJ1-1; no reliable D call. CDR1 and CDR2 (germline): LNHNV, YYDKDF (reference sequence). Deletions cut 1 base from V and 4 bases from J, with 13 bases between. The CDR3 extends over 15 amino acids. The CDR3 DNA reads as TGTGCCACCAGCAGAGGTCGAGGACGAGGCACTGAAGCTTTCTTT. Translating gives CATSRGRGRGTEAFF.

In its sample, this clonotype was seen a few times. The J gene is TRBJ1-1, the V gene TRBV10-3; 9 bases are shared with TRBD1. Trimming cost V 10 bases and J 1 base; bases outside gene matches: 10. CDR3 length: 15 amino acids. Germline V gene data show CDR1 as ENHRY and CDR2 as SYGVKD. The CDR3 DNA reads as TGTGCCACCCTGACAGGGGGAAACCAGAACACTGAAGCTTTCTTT. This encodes CATLTGGNQNTEAFF.

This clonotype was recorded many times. Here the CDR3 reads CATSRDLGVNEKLFF. CDR3 DNA sequence: TGTGCCACCAGCAGAGATCTAGGAGTAAATGAAAAACTGTTTTTT. This chain uses TRBV15 with TRBJ1-4; D is unresolved. Germline CDR1 LNHNV, CDR2 YYDKDF (reference sequence). V lost 0 bases and J lost 5, with 10 bases in between. The CDR3 has 15 residues. The full variable domain, in which reference TRBV15 and TRBJ1-4 provide the parts outside the CDR3, is DAMVIQNPRYQVTQFGKPVTLSCSQTLNHNVMYWYQQKSSQAPKLLFHYYDKDFNNEADTPDNFQSRRPNTSFCFLDIRSPGLGDTAMYLCATSRDLGVNEKLFFGSGTQLSVL.

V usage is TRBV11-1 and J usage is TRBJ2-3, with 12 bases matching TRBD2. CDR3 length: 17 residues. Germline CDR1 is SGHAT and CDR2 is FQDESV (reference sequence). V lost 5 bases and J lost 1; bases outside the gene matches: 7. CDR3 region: CASSPRLAGVGTDTQYF. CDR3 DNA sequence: TGTGCCAGCAGCCCCAGACTAGCGGGAGTAGGCACAGATACGCAGTATTTT.

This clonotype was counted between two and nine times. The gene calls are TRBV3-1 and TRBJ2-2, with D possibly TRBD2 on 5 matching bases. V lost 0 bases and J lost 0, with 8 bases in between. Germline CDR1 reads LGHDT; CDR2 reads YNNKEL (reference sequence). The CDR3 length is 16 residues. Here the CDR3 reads CASSQETGSNTGELFF. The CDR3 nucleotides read TGTGCCAGCAGCCAAGAAACGGGGTCGAACACCGGGGAGCTGTTTTTT.

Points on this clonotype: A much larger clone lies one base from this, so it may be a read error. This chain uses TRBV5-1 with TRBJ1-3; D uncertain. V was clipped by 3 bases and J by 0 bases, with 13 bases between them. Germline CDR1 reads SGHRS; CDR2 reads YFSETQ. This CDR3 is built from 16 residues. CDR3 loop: CASSWGDGNSGNTIYF. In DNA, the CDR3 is TGCGCCAGCAGCTGGGGAGACGGGAACTCTGGAAACACCATATATTTT.

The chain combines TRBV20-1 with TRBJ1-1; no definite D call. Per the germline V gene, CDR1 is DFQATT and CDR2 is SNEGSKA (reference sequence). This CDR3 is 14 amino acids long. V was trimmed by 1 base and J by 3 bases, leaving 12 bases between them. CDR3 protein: CSARVMGRDTEAFF. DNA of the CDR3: TGCAGTGCTAGAGTGATGGGTAGGGACACTGAAGCTTTCTTT.

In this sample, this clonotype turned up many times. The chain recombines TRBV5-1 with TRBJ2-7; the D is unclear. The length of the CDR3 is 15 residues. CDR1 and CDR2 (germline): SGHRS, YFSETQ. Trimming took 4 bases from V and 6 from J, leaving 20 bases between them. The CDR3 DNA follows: TGCGCCAGCAGCCCCGTGGCCCACGGTGTAGGCGAGCAGTACTTC. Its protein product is CASSPVAHGVGEQYF.

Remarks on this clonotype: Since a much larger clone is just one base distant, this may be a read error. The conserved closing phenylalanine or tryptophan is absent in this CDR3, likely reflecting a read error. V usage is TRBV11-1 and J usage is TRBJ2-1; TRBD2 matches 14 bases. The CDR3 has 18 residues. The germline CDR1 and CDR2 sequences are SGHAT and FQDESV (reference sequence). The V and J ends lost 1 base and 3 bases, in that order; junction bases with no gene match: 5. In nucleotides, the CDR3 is TGTGCCAGCAGCTTAGGTGGGACTAGCGGGGGAATCTACAATGAGCAGTTCCTC. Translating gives CASSLGGTSGGIYNEQFL.

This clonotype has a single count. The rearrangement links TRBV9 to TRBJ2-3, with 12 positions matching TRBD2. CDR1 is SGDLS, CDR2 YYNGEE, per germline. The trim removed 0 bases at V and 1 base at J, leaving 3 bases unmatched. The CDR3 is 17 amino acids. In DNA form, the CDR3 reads TGTGCCAGCAGCGTAGAACTAGCGGGGGGTGGCACAGATACGCAGTATTTT. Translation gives CASSVELAGGGTDTQYF.

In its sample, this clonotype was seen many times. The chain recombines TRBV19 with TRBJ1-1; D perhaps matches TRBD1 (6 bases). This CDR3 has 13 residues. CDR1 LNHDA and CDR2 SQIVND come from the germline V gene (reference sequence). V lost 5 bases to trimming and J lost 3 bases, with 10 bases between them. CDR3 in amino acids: CASSPTGYTEAFF. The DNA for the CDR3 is TGTGCCAGTAGTCCAACAGGGTACACTGAAGCTTTCTTT.

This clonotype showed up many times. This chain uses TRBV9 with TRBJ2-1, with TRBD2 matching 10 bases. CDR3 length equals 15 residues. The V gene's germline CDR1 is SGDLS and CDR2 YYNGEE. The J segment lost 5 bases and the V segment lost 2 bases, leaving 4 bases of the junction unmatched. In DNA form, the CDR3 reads TGTGCCAGCAGCGTTATAGCGGGGGGTGACAATGAGCAGTTCTTC. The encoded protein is CASSVIAGGDNEQFF.

The CDR3 reads CASSLDGSTQYF. The CDR3 DNA follows: TGCGCCAGCAGCTTGGACGGTTCGACGCAGTATTTT. V gene TRBV5-1 combines with J gene TRBJ2-3; D gene ambiguous. The CDR3 runs 12 residues. From germline, CDR1 is SGHRS and CDR2 YFSETQ. Trimming took off 0 bases at V and 9 bases at J, with 8 bases between the two ends.

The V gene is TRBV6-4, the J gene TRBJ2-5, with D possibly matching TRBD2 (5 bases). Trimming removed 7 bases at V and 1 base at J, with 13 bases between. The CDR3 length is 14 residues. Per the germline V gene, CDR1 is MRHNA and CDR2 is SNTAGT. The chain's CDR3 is CASTRTGTQETQYF. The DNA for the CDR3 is TGTGCCAGCACTAGGACTGGTACCCAAGAGACCCAGTACTTC.

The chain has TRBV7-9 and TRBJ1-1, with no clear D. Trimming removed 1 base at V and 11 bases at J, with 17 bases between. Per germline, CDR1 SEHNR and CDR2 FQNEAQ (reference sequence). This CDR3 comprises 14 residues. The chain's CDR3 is CASSLGGGPPPAFF. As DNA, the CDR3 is TGTGCCAGCAGCTTAGGGGGTGGGCCCCCACCGGCTTTCTTT.

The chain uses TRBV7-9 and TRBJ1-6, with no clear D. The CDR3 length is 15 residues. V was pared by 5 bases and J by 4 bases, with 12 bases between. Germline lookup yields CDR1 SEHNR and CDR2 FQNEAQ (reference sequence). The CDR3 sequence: CASSPIATYNSPLHF. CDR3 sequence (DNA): TGTGCCAGCAGCCCAATAGCCACGTATAATTCACCCCTCCACTTT.

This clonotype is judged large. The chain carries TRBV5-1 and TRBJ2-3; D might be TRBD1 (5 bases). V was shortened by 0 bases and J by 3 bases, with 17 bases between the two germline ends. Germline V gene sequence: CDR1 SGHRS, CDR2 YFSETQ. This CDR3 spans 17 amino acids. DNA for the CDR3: TGCGCCAGCAGCTTGGGTTTGGGTGGGGCAAGGACAGATACGCAGTATTTT. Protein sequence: CASSLGLGGARTDTQYF.

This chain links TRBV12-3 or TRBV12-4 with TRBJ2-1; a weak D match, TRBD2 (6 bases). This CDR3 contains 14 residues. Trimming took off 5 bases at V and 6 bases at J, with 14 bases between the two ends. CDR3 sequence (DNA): TGTGCCAGCAGTCCGTCGGGAGATCTCAATGAGCAGTTCTTC. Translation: CASSPSGDLNEQFF.

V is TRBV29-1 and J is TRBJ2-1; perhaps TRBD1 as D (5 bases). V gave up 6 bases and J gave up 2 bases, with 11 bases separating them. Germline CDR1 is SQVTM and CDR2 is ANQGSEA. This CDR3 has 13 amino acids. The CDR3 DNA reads TGCAGCGTGGACACCTTAACCTACAATGAGCAGTTCTTC. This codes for CSVDTLTYNEQFF.

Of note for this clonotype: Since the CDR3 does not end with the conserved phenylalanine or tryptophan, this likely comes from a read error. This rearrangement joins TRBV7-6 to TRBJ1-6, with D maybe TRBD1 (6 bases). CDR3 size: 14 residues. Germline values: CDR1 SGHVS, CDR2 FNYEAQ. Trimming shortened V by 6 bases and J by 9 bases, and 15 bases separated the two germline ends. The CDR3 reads CASSSTGRGSPLHS. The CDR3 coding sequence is TGTGCCAGCAGTTCCACAGGGCGAGGTTCACCCCTCCACTCT.

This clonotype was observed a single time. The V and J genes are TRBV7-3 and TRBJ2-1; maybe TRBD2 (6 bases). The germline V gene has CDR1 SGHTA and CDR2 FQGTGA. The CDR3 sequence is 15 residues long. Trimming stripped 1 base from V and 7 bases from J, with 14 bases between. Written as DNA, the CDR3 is TGTGCCAGCAGCTTAAATAGCGGAGAGGGGAATGAGCAGTTCTTC. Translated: CASSLNSGEGNEQFF.

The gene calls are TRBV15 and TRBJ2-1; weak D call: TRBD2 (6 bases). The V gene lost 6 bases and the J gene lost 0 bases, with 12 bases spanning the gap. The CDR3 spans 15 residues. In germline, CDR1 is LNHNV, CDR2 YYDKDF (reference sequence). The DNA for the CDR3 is TGTGCCACCAGTCGGGACTCGAGCTCCTACAATGAGCAGTTCTTC. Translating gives CATSRDSSSYNEQFF.

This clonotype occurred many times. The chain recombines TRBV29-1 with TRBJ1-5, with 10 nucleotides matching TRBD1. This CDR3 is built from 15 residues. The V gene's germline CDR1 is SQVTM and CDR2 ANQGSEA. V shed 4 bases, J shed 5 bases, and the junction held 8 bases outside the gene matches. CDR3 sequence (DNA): TGCAGCGTTGCGGGTACCGGGACAGGGGATCAGCCCCAGCATTTT. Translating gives CSVAGTGTGDQPQHF.

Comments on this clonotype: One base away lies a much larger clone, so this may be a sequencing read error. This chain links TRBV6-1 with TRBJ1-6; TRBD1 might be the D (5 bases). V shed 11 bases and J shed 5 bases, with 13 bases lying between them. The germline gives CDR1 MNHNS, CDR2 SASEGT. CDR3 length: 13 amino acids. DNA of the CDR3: TGTGCCGGCATCGGGACTAATAATTCACCCCTCCACTTT. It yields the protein CAGIGTNNSPLHF.